Listed here are 15 T cell receptor beta chains from one sample, sequenced in a study of response to subunit inactivated influenza vaccine. TCRdb re-called the RT-PCR reads through MiXCR, storing one row per CDR3 protein. The sample shows some 640,000 distinct CDR3 sequences, about 14% of them seen only once. The sample here was PBMCs from blood, taken less than 15 days before vaccination. The receptors shown here come from a man over 45 who received an inactivated influenza vaccine.

The CDR3 reads CASSLGSGGLTNTGELFF. The CDR3 DNA reads TGTGCCAGCAGCTTAGGCTCAGGGGGGCTGACGAACACCGGGGAGCTGTTTTTT. The genes are TRBV7-8 and TRBJ2-2; possible D gene TRBD1, 7 bases. The V end was cut by 1 base, the J end by 0 bases, with 15 bases between. This CDR3 contains 18 residues. From germline, CDR1 is SGHVS and CDR2 FQNEAQ.

This clonotype was picked up a small number of times. This sequence joins TRBV19 and TRBJ2-1; no reliable D call. CDR1 and CDR2 from the germline V gene are LNHDA and SQIVND (reference sequence). CDR3 length equals 12 residues. V shed 4 bases and J shed 4 bases, with 5 bases lying between them. This CDR3 reads CASSTGYNEQFF. The CDR3 DNA sequence: TGTGCCAGTAGTACCGGGTACAATGAGCAGTTCTTC.

The table lists this clonotype with a few counts. This chain connects TRBV29-1 to TRBJ1-5; D ambiguous. This CDR3 comprises 13 residues. In germline, CDR1 is SQVTM, CDR2 ANQGSEA. The V end was cut by 0 bases, the J end by 6 bases, with 9 bases between. The CDR3 loop reads CSVEDRQGQPQHF. Here the CDR3 DNA reads TGCAGCGTTGAAGATCGTCAAGGTCAGCCCCAGCATTTT. Full variable domain (rest looked up from reference TRBV29-1 and TRBJ1-5): SAVISQKPSRDICQRGTSLTIQCQVDSQVTMMFWYRQQPGQSLTLIATANQGSEATYESGFVIDKFPISRPNLTFSTLTVSNMSPEDSSIYLCSVEDRQGQPQHFGDGTRLSIL.

The V gene is TRBV7-2, the J gene TRBJ1-3, with a weak D call TRBD1 (5 bases). The CDR3 covers 13 residues. Trimming took 2 bases from V and 5 from J, leaving 7 bases between them. CDR1 and CDR2 from the germline V gene are SGHTA and FQGNSA. Written as DNA, the CDR3 is TGTGCCAGCAGCTTACACAGGAGAAACACCATATATTTT. The encoded protein is CASSLHRRNTIYF.

This clonotype was seen only a few times. J is TRBJ1-2 and V is TRBV5-1, with TRBD1 identical over 7 bases. CDR3 length equals 14 residues. Germline V lookup: CDR1 SGHRS, CDR2 YFSETQ. V trimming: 4 bases; J trimming: 3 bases; junction bases outside the gene matches: 6. The chain's CDR3 is CASSPGDRHYGYTF. The CDR3 DNA sequence: TGCGCCAGCAGCCCCGGGGACAGACACTATGGCTACACCTTC.

This clonotype was found many times. One junction end disagrees with the germline gene, perhaps due to a read error. The CDR3 here is CASSLVGRSTDTQYF. The CDR3 DNA sequence: TGTGCCAGCAGTTTAGTCGGGAGGAGCACAGATACGCAGTATTTT. The chain uses TRBV5-1 and TRBJ2-3; TRBD2 aligns across 7 bases. The CDR3 length is 15 residues. Germline assignment: CDR1 SGHRS and CDR2 YFSETQ.

The chain couples TRBV20-1 to TRBJ1-2; weak D call: TRBD1 (5 bases). Germline V gene sequence: CDR1 DFQATT, CDR2 SNEGSKA (reference sequence). CDR3 length: 13 amino acids. V shed 5 bases and J shed 2 bases, with 12 bases lying between them. CDR3 region: CSAPTGANYGYTF. CDR3 DNA sequence: TGCAGTGCTCCAACAGGTGCCAACTATGGCTACACCTTC.

The chain employs TRBV20-1 and TRBJ1-2; D may be TRBD1 (5 bases). Germline loops: CDR1 DFQATT, CDR2 SNEGSKA (reference sequence). CDR3 length equals 12 residues. V gave up 3 bases and J gave up 7 bases, with 12 bases separating them. In DNA, the CDR3 is TGCAGTGCTAGGGGGCGCGGGACTGGCTACACCTTC. It specifies CSARGRGTGYTF.

This clonotype was counted a few times. The V gene is TRBV10-3, the J gene TRBJ2-1, with D unclear. Trimming removed 0 bases from V and 2 bases from J, with 8 bases in between. CDR3 length: 15 residues. Germline V gives CDR1 ENHRY, CDR2 SYGVKD. CDR3 amino acids: CAISESRLAYNEQFF. The CDR3 DNA sequence: TGTGCCATCAGTGAGTCGCGCCTAGCCTACAATGAGCAGTTCTTC.

The genes are TRBV18 and TRBJ2-1, with 11 bases that match TRBD2. The germline V gene has CDR1 KGHSH and CDR2 LQKENI. CDR3 length equals 15 residues. J gave up 9 bases and V 2 bases, and 6 bases lay outside the gene matches. CDR3 bases: TGTGCCAGCTCACCAATAGCGGGGGGGCCTACTGAGCAGTTCTTC. Amino acid sequence: CASSPIAGGPTEQFF.

This chain joins TRBV12-3 or TRBV12-4 and TRBJ1-1, with 7 bases that match TRBD1. CDR3 length: 14 residues. V was clipped by 3 bases and J by 5 bases; unmatched bases: 6. The CDR3 region has the DNA TGTGCCAGCAGTTTCGCAGACAGGGCGACTGAAGCTTTCTTT. Translation gives CASSFADRATEAFF.

The chain carries TRBV7-9 and TRBJ2-5, with 9 bases aligning to TRBD1. The CDR3 totals 15 residues. Germline-derived CDR1 and CDR2 are SEHNR and FQNEAQ (reference sequence). The ends lost 5 bases at V and 0 bases at J; junction bases unmatched: 4. CDR3 in amino acids: CASSIGQGYQETQYF. DNA of the CDR3: TGTGCCAGCAGCATCGGACAGGGGTACCAAGAGACCCAGTACTTC.

This clonotype was seen a few times. The chain recombines TRBV29-1 with TRBJ1-2; D perhaps matches TRBD1 (6 bases). The V gene lost 5 bases and the J gene lost 5 bases, with 21 bases spanning the gap. Germline values: CDR1 SQVTM, CDR2 ANQGSEA. The CDR3 runs 15 residues. As DNA, the CDR3 is TGCAGCGTTCCAAATAAAGCGGGGGGGGCATATGGCTACACCTTC. It codes for CSVPNKAGGAYGYTF.

A few counts support this clonotype. The chain couples TRBV4-3 to TRBJ1-6, with TRBD1 identical over 8 bases. With V trimmed by 0 bases and J by 3 bases, 4 bases remained unmatched. Per germline, CDR1 LGHNA and CDR2 YSLEER. The CDR3 has 17 amino acids. The CDR3 reads CASSQDRGLNYNSPLHF. CDR3 DNA sequence: TGCGCCAGCAGCCAAGACAGGGGGCTCAACTATAATTCACCCCTCCACTTT.

The chain employs TRBV6-6 and TRBJ2-2; possible D gene TRBD1, 5 bases. Trimming removed 4 bases at V and 7 bases at J, with 7 bases between. The CDR3 length is 12 residues. The germline V gene encodes CDR1 MNHNY and CDR2 SVGAGI (reference sequence). The DNA for the CDR3 is TGTGCCAGCAGTTCCACAGGCGGGGAGCTGTTTTTT. This translates into CASSSTGGELFF.